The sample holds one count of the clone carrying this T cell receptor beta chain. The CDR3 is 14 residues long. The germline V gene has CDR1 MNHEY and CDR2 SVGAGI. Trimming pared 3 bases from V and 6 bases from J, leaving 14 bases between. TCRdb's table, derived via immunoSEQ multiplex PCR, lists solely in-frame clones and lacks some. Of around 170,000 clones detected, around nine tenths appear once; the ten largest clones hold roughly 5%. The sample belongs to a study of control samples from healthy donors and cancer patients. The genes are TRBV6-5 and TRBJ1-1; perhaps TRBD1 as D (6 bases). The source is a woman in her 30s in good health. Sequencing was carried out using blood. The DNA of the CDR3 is TGTGCCAGCAGTTATACAGGGAGAGGGCCTGAAGCTTTCTTT. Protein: CASSYTGRGPEAFF.